The TCR beta chain under discussion was sequenced for a study of somatic mutations in cytotoxic T cells in rheumatoid arthritis. Whole-study results and caveats: CD8+ T-cell clonality did not differ significantly between rheumatoid arthritis patients and age-matched healthy controls.

Sequenced by immunoSEQ multiplex PCR; TCRdb stores in-frame clones only, minus some. The sample shows around 6,300 clones, under 75% of them seen only once. A remark on this clone: The target antigen is unknown.

Germline V gene sequence: CDR1 LNHNV, CDR2 YYDKDF (reference sequence). This CDR3 comprises 12 residues. Trimming took 0 bases from V and 8 from J, leaving 5 bases between them. This TCR was sampled from a woman between 50 and 59 years old in good health. The rearrangement joins TRBV15 to TRBJ1-3; D unclear. The sequenced sample consisted of CD8+ T cells sorted from blood. The CDR3 DNA follows: TGTGCCACCAGCAGAGATCGGGACACCATATATTTT. Residues: CATSRDRDTIYF. The variable domain in full, completed from reference TRBV15 and TRBJ1-3, reads DAMVIQNPRYQVTQFGKPVTLSCSQTLNHNVMYWYQQKSSQAPKLLFHYYDKDFNNEADTPDNFQSRRPNTSFCFLDIRSPGLGDTAMYLCATSRDRDTIYFGEGSWLTVV.